This is a list of T cell receptor beta chains from one sample in a study of cytomegalovirus exposure and HLA in healthy donors. The protocol was immunoSEQ multiplex PCR, while the TCRdb copy is restricted to in-frame clones and leaves out a portion. The sample lists a few hundred thousand clones, roughly 90% seen once, with under 0.85% in the top ten. The sample was PBMCs. The receptors originated from a woman aged 18-29 years in good health and CMV-seronegative. The CDR3 runs from the conserved cysteine through the conserved F or W. A D gene is named only where the DNA matches it firmly. Only some rows state a clone size, as once, few, many or a class for expanded clones.

V,J,size,D,CDR3,DNA
TRBV6-1,TRBJ2-7,NA,TRBD1,CASSVTGTGRYEQYF,TGTGCCAGCAGTGTAACCGGGACAGGGCGCTACGAGCAGTACTTC
TRBV28,TRBJ1-2,NA,NA,CASSGFGHGRGYTF,TGTGCCAGCAGTGGATTTGGCCACGGGAGAGGCTACACCTTC
TRBV9,TRBJ1-2,NA,TRBD1,CASSGDRVNYGYTF,TGTGCCAGCAGCGGTGACAGGGTTAACTATGGCTACACCTTC
TRBV6-6,TRBJ1-5,NA,NA,CASSREEAGQPQHF,TGTGCCAGCAGCCGTGAGGAGGCGGGTCAGCCCCAGCATTTT
TRBV29-1,TRBJ2-1,once,NA,CSVSPPGLLGDEQFF,TGCAGCGTTTCTCCCCCCGGCCTCTTGGGCGATGAGCAGTTCTTC
TRBV27,TRBJ2-5,NA,NA,CASSPRTDQETQYF,TGTGCCAGCAGTCCCCGGACAGACCAAGAGACCCAGTACTTC
TRBV9,TRBJ2-5,NA,NA,CASNPGPTNAGKETQYF,TGTGCCAGCAACCCGGGCCCTACTAACGCGGGGAAGGAGACCCAGTACTTC
TRBV28,TRBJ2-1,NA,NA,CASSPLAGGNEQFF,TGTGCCAGCAGCCCCCTGGCGGGTGGCAATGAGCAGTTCTTC
TRBV6-5,TRBJ2-7,NA,NA,CASSRRGSYEQYF,TGTGCCAGCAGTCGGAGAGGGTCCTACGAGCAGTACTTC
TRBV2,TRBJ1-3,NA,NA,CASKGDIGNTIYF,TGTGCCAGCAAGGGGGACATTGGAAACACCATATATTTT
TRBV4-1,TRBJ2-2,NA,TRBD2,CASSQGGLAGVGTGELFF,TGCGCCAGCAGCCAGGGCGGACTAGCGGGAGTAGGCACCGGGGAGCTGTTTTTT
TRBV28,TRBJ2-7,NA,TRBD2,CASSPTGLAGFEQYF,TGTGCCAGCAGCCCAACCGGACTAGCGGGTTTCGAGCAGTACTTC
TRBV6-5,TRBJ2-2,NA,NA,CASSYSQTGITGELFF,TGTGCCAGCAGTTACTCACAAACAGGGATCACCGGGGAGCTGTTTTTT
TRBV6-5,TRBJ2-7,NA,TRBD1,CASRPDRGGLDEQYF,TGTGCCAGCAGGCCTGACAGGGGCGGACTTGACGAGCAGTACTTC
TRBV5-6,TRBJ1-1,NA,TRBD1,CASSWTGAMGTEAFF,TGTGCCAGCAGCTGGACAGGGGCCATGGGCACTGAAGCTTTCTTT
TRBV2,TRBJ2-7,NA,NA,CASSELPNPYEQYF,TGTGCCAGCAGTGAACTACCAAATCCCTACGAGCAGTACTTC
TRBV19,TRBJ2-7,NA,TRBD1,CASRVSGQGSYEQYF,TGTGCCAGTAGGGTGTCGGGACAGGGCTCCTACGAGCAGTACTTC
TRBV6-1,TRBJ2-1,NA,TRBD2,CASSDGGSSYNEQFF,TGTGCCAGCAGTGATGGCGGGAGCTCCTACAATGAGCAGTTCTTC
TRBV4-2,TRBJ1-3,few,NA,CASSPGGGPGNTIYF,TGTGCCAGCAGCCCTGGGGGAGGGCCCGGAAACACCATATATTTT
TRBV28,TRBJ2-3,few,TRBD1,CASSPAGQGGADTQYF,TGTGCCAGCAGTCCGGCGGGACAGGGAGGAGCAGATACGCAGTATTTT
TRBV11-1,TRBJ2-5,NA,NA,CASSLAPGQGLVHRETQYF,TGTGCCAGCAGCTTAGCGCCGGGACAGGGACTAGTTCATCGGGAGACCCAGTACTTC
TRBV9,TRBJ2-7,NA,NA,CASSVDGRGYEQYF,TGTGCCAGCAGCGTAGACGGGCGGGGCTACGAGCAGTACTTC
TRBV2,TRBJ2-2,few,TRBD1,CASNLQGTNTGELFF,TGTGCCAGCAATTTACAGGGGACGAACACCGGGGAGCTGTTTTTT
TRBV4-1,TRBJ2-7,once,NA,CASSQDVGGEAYEQYF,TGCGCCAGCAGCCAAGATGTGGGGGGAGAGGCCTACGAGCAGTACTTC
TRBV7-2,TRBJ2-1,NA,NA,CASSLTMGEQFF,TGTGCCAGCAGCCTCACTATGGGTGAGCAGTTCTTC
TRBV6-1,TRBJ1-3,NA,NA,CASSEVTGNTIYF,TGTGCCAGCTCGGAGGTTACTGGAAACACCATATATTTT
TRBV6-5,TRBJ1-5,NA,NA,CASRGTSNQPQHF,TGTGCCAGCAGGGGCACTAGCAATCAGCCCCAGCATTTT
TRBV2,TRBJ2-5,NA,TRBD2,CASSGLAGDGETQYF,TGTGCCAGCAGTGGGCTAGCGGGAGACGGGGAGACCCAGTACTTC
TRBV28,TRBJ2-3,few,NA,CASSPRQDPTDTQYF,TGTGCCAGCAGTCCCAGACAGGACCCCACAGATACGCAGTATTTT
TRBV6-4,TRBJ2-1,NA,NA,CATRGGGNEQFF,TGTGCCACAAGAGGGGGGGGGAATGAGCAGTTCTTC
TRBV10-3,TRBJ1-5,NA,NA,CAISESDPGAQAQHF,TGTGCCATCAGTGAGTCCGATCCAGGGGCCCAAGCCCAGCATTTT
TRBV6-1,TRBJ2-2,once,NA,CASSSPQTGELFF,TGTGCCAGCAGTTCCCCTCAGACCGGGGAGCTGTTTTTT
TRBV5-6,TRBJ2-7,NA,NA,CASSRGDEQYF,TGTGCCAGCAGCCGCGGGGACGAGCAGTACTTC
TRBV7-6,TRBJ1-2,NA,TRBD1,CASSLTTGGPYEGYTF,TGTGCCAGCAGCTTAACAACAGGGGGCCCATATGAAGGCTACACCTTC
TRBV6-6,TRBJ2-1,NA,TRBD1,CASSDRGNEQFF,TGTGCCAGCAGCGACAGGGGAAATGAGCAGTTCTTC
TRBV7-9,TRBJ1-1,few,NA,CASSSPAIGLNTEAFF,TGTGCCAGCAGCTCCCCCGCGATCGGTTTGAACACTGAAGCTTTCTTT
TRBV5-1,TRBJ2-7,NA,NA,CASSLSSVAYEQYF,TGCGCCAGCAGCTTGTCGTCTGTTGCCTACGAGCAGTACTTC
TRBV30,TRBJ1-2,NA,NA,CAWSVPGYGYTF,TGTGCCTGGAGTGTACCGGGGTACGGCTACACCTTC
TRBV6-6,TRBJ1-1,NA,TRBD1,CASIGTASTEAFF,TGTGCCAGCATCGGGACAGCCAGCACTGAAGCTTTCTTT
TRBV5-1,TRBJ2-7,NA,TRBD2,CASSFSRTSGPSSYEQYF,TGCGCCAGCAGCTTCTCCCGGACTAGCGGGCCAAGCTCCTACGAGCAGTACTTC
TRBV7-8,TRBJ2-7,NA,TRBD2,CASSSRLAGTYEQYF,TGTGCCAGCAGTTCCCGACTAGCGGGAACCTACGAGCAGTACTTC
TRBV6-6,TRBJ2-5,NA,NA,CASSYSGAKETQYF,TGTGCCAGCAGTTACTCAGGGGCTAAAGAGACCCAGTACTTC
TRBV30,TRBJ1-1,NA,NA,CAWSLSNTEAFF,TGTGCCTGGAGTCTCTCCAACACTGAAGCTTTCTTT
TRBV2,TRBJ1-1,NA,NA,CASGGLSDTEAFF,TGTGCCAGCGGGGGGTTATCGGACACTGAAGCTTTCTTT
TRBV4-3,TRBJ2-7,once,TRBD1,CASSQANGQGYEQYF,TGCGCCAGCAGCCAAGCGAACGGACAGGGGTACGAGCAGTACTTC
TRBV6-4,TRBJ1-2,NA,NA,CASSDGPGIGYTF,TGTGCCAGCAGTGACGGGCCCGGTATTGGCTACACCTTC
TRBV6-5,TRBJ2-3,NA,NA,CASSYSIPVADTQYF,TGTGCCAGCAGTTACTCGATCCCCGTAGCAGATACGCAGTATTTT
TRBV6-5,TRBJ2-7,NA,NA,CATRRSYEQYF,TGTGCCACCAGGAGGTCCTACGAGCAGTACTTC
TRBV25-1,TRBJ2-7,NA,NA,CASRGVAYEQYF,TGTGCCAGCAGGGGAGTGGCCTACGAGCAGTACTTC
TRBV6-6,TRBJ2-7,many,NA,CAAMDRIADGEQYF,TGTGCCGCGATGGATAGGATAGCGGACGGCGAGCAGTACTTC
TRBV30,TRBJ2-3,NA,NA,CAWSAGDTQYF,TGTGCCTGGAGTGCGGGGGATACGCAGTATTTT
TRBV9,TRBJ2-1,NA,NA,CASSSIAASSNEQFF,TGTGCCAGCAGTAGTATAGCGGCCTCCTCCAATGAGCAGTTCTTC
TRBV29-1,TRBJ1-1,NA,NA,CSVDSTEAFF,TGCAGCGTTGACAGCACTGAAGCTTTCTTT
TRBV29-1,TRBJ2-7,NA,NA,CSVEVGPSYEQYF,TGCAGCGTTGAAGTGGGGCCTTCCTACGAGCAGTACTTC
TRBV29-1,TRBJ1-5,NA,TRBD1,CSVAGQGRNQPQHF,TGCAGCGTTGCGGGACAGGGCCGCAATCAGCCCCAGCATTTT